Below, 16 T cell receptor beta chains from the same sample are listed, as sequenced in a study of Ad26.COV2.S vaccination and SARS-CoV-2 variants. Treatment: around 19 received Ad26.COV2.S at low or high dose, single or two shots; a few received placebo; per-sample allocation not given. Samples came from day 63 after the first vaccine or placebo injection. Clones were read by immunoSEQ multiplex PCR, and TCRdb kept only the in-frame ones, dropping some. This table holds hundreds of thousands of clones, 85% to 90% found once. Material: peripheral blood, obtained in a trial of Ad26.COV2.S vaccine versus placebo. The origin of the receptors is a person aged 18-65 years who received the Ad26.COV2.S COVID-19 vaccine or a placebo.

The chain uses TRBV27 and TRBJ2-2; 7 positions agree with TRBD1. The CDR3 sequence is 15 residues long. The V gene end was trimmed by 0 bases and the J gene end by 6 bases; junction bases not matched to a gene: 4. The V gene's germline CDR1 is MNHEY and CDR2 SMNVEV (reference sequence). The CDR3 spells CASSLSGTVPGELFF. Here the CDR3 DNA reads TGTGCCAGCAGTTTATCGGGGACAGTACCCGGGGAGCTGTTTTTT.

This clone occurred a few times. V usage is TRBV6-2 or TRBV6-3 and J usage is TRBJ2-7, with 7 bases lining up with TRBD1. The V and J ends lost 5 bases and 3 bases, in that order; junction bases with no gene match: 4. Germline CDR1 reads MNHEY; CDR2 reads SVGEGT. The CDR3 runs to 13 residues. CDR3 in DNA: TGTGCCAGCAGTCAAGGACAGGTCTACGAGCAGTACGTC. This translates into CASSQGQVYEQYV.

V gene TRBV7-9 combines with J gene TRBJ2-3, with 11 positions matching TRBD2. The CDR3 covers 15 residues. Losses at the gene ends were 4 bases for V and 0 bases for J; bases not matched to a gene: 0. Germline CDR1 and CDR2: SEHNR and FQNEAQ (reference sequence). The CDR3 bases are TGTGCCAGCAGCTGGACTAGCGGGAGCACAGATACGCAGTATTTT. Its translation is CASSWTSGSTDTQYF.

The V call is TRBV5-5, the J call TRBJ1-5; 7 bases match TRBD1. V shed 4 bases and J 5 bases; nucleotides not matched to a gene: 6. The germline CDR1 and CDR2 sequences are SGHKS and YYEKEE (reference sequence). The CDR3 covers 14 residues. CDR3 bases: TGTGCCAGCAGCGGACAGGTCGGGGATCAGCCCCAGCATTTT. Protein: CASSGQVGDQPQHF.

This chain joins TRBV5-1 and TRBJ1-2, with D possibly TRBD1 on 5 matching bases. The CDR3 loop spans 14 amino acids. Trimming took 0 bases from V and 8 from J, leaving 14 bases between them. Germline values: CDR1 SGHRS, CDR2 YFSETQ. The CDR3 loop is CASSLAGGRRGYTF. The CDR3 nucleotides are TGCGCCAGCAGCTTGGCCGGGGGGAGAAGGGGCTACACCTTC.

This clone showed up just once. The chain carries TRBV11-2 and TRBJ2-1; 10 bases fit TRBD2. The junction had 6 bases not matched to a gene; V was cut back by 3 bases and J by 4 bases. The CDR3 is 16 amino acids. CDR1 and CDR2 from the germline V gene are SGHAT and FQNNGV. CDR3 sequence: CASSFPSGSGYNEQFF. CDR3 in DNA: TGTGCCAGCAGCTTTCCTAGCGGGAGTGGGTACAATGAGCAGTTCTTC.

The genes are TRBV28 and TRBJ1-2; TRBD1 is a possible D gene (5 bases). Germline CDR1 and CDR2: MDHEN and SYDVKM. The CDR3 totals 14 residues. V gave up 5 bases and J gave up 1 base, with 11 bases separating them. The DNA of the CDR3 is TGTGCCAGCAGTCCGGGCGGGGGTAACTATGGCTACACCTTC. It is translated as CASSPGGGNYGYTF.

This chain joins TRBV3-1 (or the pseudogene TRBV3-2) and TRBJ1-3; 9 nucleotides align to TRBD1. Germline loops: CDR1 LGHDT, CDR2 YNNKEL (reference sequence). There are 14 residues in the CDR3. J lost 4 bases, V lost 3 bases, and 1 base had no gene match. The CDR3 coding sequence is TGTGCCAGCAGCCACGGACAGGGGGGAAACACCATATATTTT. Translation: CASSHGQGGNTIYF.

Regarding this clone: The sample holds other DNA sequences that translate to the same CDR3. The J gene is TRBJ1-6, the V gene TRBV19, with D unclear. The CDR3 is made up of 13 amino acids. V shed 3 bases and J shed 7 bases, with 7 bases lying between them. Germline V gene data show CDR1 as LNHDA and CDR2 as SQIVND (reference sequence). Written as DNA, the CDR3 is TGTGCCAGTAGTATTGTAGGGAATTCACCCCTCCACTTT. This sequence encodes CASSIVGNSPLHF.

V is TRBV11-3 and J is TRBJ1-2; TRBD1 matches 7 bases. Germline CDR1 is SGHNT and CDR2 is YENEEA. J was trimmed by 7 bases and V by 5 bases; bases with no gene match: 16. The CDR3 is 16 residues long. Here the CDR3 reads CASSPPLGQAAVGYTF. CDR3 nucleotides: TGTGCCAGCAGCCCTCCTCTCGGACAGGCCGCTGTTGGCTACACCTTC.

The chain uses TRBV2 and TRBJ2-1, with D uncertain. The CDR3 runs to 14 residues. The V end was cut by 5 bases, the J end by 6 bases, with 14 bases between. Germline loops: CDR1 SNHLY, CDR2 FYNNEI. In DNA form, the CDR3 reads TGTGCCAGCAGTAGTCAGCCTGGGGTCAATGAGCAGTTCTTC. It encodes CASSSQPGVNEQFF.

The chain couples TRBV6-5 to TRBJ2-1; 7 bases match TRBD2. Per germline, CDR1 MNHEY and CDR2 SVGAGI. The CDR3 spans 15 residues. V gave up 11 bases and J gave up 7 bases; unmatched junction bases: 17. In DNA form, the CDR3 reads TGTGCCGGAGAAAGCGGGACCGGTCTTACAAATGAGCAGTTCTTC. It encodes CAGESGTGLTNEQFF.

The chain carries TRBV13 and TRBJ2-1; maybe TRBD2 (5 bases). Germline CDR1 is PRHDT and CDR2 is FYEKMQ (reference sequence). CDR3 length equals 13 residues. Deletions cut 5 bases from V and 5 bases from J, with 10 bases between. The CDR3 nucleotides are TGTGCCAGCAGCCCGTGGGGAGACAATGAGCAGTTCTTC. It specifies CASSPWGDNEQFF.

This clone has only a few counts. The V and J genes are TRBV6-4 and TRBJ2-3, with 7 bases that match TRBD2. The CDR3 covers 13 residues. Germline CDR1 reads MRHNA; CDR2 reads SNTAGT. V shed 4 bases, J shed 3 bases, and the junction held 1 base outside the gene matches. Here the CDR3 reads CASSARETDTQYF. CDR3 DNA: TGTGCCAGCAGTGCGCGGGAGACAGATACGCAGTATTTT.

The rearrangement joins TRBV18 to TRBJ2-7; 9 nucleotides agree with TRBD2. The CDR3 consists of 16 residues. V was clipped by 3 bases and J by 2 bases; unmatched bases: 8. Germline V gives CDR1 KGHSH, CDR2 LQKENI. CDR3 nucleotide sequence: TGTGCCAGCTCACCCGCTTGGTCTAGCGGGGCCTACGAGCAGTACTTC. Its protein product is CASSPAWSSGAYEQYF.

The CDR3 DNA reads as TGCGCCAGCAGCCAAGGGGGCAGGCGGAATGAAAAACTGTTTTTT. It translates to CASSQGGRRNEKLFF. This sequence joins TRBV4-3 and TRBJ1-4; a possible D gene is TRBD1 (5 bases). Germline-derived CDR1 and CDR2 are LGHNA and YSLEER. With 1 base removed from V and 5 bases from J, the gap between germline ends came to 11 bases. The CDR3 length is 15 residues.